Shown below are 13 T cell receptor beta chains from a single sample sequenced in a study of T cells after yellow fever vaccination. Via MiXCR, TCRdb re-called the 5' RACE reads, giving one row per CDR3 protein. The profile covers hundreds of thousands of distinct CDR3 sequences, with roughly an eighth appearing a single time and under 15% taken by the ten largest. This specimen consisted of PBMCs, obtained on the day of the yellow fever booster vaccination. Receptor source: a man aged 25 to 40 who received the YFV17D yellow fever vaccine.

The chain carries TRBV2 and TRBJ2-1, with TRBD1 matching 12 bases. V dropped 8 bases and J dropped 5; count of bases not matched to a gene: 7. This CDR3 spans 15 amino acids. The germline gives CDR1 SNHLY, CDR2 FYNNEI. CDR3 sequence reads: CASRGTGGYNNEQFF. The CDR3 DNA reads TGTGCCAGCCGAGGGACAGGGGGCTACAACAATGAGCAGTTCTTC. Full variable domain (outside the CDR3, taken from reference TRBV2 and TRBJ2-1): EPEVTQTPSHQVTQMGQEVILRCVPISNHLYFYWYRQILGQKVEFLVSFYNNEISEKSEIFDDQFSVERPDGSNFTLKIRSTKLEDSAMYFCASRGTGGYNNEQFFGPGTRLTVL.

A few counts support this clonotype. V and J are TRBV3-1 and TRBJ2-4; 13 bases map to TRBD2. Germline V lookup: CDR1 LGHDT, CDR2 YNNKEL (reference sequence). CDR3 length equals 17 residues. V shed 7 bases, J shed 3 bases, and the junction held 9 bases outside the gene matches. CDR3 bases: TGTGCCAGCACCCGGACTAGCGGGAGTGTTAGCAAAAACATTCAGTACTTC. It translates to CASTRTSGSVSKNIQYF.

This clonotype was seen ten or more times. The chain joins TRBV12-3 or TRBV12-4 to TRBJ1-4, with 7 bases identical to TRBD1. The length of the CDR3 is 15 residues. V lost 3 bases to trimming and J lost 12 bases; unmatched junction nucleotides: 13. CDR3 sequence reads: CASSFRGSPGGELFF. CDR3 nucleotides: TGTGCCAGCAGTTTTCGTGGGTCCCCAGGGGGGGAACTGTTTTTT.

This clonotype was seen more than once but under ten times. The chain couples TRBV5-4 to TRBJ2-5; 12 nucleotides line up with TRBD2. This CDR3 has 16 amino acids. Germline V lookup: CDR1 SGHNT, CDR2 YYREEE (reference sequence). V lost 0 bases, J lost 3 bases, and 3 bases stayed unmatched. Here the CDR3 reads CASSLGLAGGKETQYF. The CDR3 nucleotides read TGTGCCAGCAGCTTGGGCCTAGCGGGAGGGAAAGAGACCCAGTACTTC.

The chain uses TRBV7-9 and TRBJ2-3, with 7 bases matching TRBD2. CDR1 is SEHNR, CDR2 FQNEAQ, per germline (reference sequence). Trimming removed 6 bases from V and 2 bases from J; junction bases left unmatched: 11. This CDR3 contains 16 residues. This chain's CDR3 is CASSSPPREITDTQYF. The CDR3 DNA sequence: TGTGCCAGCAGTTCCCCGCCGCGGGAGATCACAGATACGCAGTATTTT. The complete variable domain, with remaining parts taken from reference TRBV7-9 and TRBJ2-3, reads DTGVSQNPRHKITKRGQNVTFRCDPISEHNRLYWYRQTLGQGPEFLTYFQNEAQLEKSRLLSDRFSAERPKGSFSTLEIQRTEQGDSAMYLCASSSPPREITDTQYFGPGTRLTVL.

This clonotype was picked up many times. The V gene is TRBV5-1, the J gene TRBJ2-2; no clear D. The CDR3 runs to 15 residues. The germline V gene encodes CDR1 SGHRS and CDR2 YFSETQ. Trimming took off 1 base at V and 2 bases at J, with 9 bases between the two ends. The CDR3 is CASSLTTANTGELFF. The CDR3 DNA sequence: TGCGCCAGCAGCTTGACAACGGCTAACACCGGGGAGCTGTTTTTT. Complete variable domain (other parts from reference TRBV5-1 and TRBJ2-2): KAGVTQTPRYLIKTRGQQVTLSCSPISGHRSVSWYQQTPGQGLQFLFEYFSETQRNKGNFPGRFSGRQFSNSRSEMNVSTLELGDSALYLCASSLTTANTGELFFGEGSRLTVL.

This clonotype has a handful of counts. The CDR3 here is CASSYPGQGFFYNERAKFF. The CDR3 nucleotides read TGTGCCAGCAGCTATCCGGGACAGGGATTTTTCTACAATGAGAGGGCCAAGTTCTTC. The chain has TRBV7-8 and TRBJ2-1; 9 nucleotides align to TRBD1. Germline V CDR1 and CDR2: SGHVS, FQNEAQ. V lost 4 bases to trimming and J lost 14 bases; unmatched junction nucleotides: 27. The CDR3 is 19 residues long.

CDR3 DNA: TGTGCCAGCAGTGAGGGACTAGGAAGCAATGAGCAGTTCTTC. This encodes CASSEGLGSNEQFF. The chain recombines TRBV6-4 with TRBJ2-1; 8 bases match TRBD2. Per germline, CDR1 MRHNA and CDR2 SNTAGT. This CDR3 has 14 residues. J lost 6 bases, V lost 3 bases, and 4 bases had no gene match.

The CDR3 reads CASSLGSGIRTNEQFF. CDR3 nucleotide sequence: TGTGCCAGCAGCTTGGGTAGCGGGATTCGAACCAATGAGCAGTTCTTC. V is TRBV7-6 and J is TRBJ2-1; 8 nucleotides align to TRBD2. Per the germline V gene, CDR1 is SGHVS and CDR2 is FNYEAQ. CDR3 length: 16 amino acids. The ends lost 3 bases at V and 6 bases at J; junction bases unmatched: 10.

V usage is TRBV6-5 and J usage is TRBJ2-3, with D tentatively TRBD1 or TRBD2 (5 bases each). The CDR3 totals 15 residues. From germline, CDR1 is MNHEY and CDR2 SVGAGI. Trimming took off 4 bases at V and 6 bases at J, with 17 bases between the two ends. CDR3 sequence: CASSSPGPASDTQYF. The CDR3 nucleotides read TGTGCCAGCAGTTCTCCGGGGCCCGCCAGCGATACGCAGTATTTT.

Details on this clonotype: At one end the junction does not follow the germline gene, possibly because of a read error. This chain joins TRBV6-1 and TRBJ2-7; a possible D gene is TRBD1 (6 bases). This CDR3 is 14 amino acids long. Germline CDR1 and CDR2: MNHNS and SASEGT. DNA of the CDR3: TGTGCCAGCACTCAAGTGGGGGCGCGAATCGAGCAGTGCTTC. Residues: CASTQVGARIEQCF.

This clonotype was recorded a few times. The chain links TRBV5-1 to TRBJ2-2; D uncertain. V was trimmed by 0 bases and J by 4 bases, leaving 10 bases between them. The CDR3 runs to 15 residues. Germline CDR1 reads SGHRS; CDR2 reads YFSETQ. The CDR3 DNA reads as TGCGCCAGCAGCTTGGCCCCCAAGGCCACCGGGGAGCTGTTTTTT. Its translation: CASSLAPKATGELFF.

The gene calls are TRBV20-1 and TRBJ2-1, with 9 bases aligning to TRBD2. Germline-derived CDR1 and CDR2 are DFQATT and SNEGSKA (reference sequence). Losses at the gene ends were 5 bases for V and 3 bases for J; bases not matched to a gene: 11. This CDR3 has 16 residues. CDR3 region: CSAARKEREVYNEQFF. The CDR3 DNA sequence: TGCAGTGCTGCCCGAAAGGAGCGGGAGGTCTACAATGAGCAGTTCTTC.